Presented here are 21 T cell receptor beta chains from one specimen sequenced in a study of blood T cell repertoires in COVID-19. The repertoire was sequenced with immunoSEQ multiplex PCR; TCRdb's copy has only in-frame clones and lacks some. The data show around 30,000 clones, around 77% seen once. Sequencing was done on a sample of peripheral blood. All receptors derive from a human donor in a cohort sampled during active COVID-19.

This clone has just one count. Here the CDR3 reads CASSPGTAVFYGYTF. The CDR3, as DNA: TGTGCCAGCAGCCCAGGGACAGCAGTGTTCTATGGCTACACCTTC. The chain employs TRBV11-2 and TRBJ1-2; TRBD1 agrees at 7 bases. The germline V gene encodes CDR1 SGHAT and CDR2 FQNNGV. The CDR3 sequence is 15 residues long. The ends lost 5 bases at V and 4 bases at J; junction bases unmatched: 10.

This clone was detected only a few times. The gene calls are TRBV12-3 or TRBV12-4 and TRBJ2-2; the D is unclear. This CDR3 spans 13 amino acids. The V end was cut by 6 bases, the J end by 7 bases, with 12 bases between. For the CDR3, the DNA is TGTGCCAGCAGCAAGGAGCGTCACGGGGAGCTGTTTTTT. Its translation: CASSKERHGELFF.

V is TRBV3-1 (or the pseudogene TRBV3-2) and J is TRBJ1-6; D is unresolved. Trimming took off 0 bases at V and 9 bases at J, with 12 bases between the two ends. The CDR3 spans 15 residues. The germline V gene has CDR1 LGHDT and CDR2 YNNKEL (reference sequence). The CDR3 sequence is CASSQDLAGSSPLHF. The CDR3 DNA reads TGTGCCAGCAGCCAAGATCTGGCAGGTAGTTCACCCCTCCACTTT.

V is TRBV28 and J is TRBJ1-2; 8 nucleotides match TRBD1. V gave up 5 bases and J gave up 4 bases; unmatched junction bases: 12. Germline V gene data show CDR1 as MDHEN and CDR2 as SYDVKM. This CDR3 spans 16 amino acids. CDR3 nucleotides: TGTGCCAGCAGTGCAGGGGCAGGGGGCGTAGTCTATGGCTACACCTTC. This encodes CASSAGAGGVVYGYTF.

This clone was recorded a few times. The rearrangement uses TRBV15 and TRBJ2-7; possible D gene TRBD2, 5 bases. The V and J ends lost 5 bases and 1 base respectively, with 15 bases between them. This CDR3 has 15 residues. Germline values: CDR1 LNHNV, CDR2 YYDKDF (reference sequence). CDR3 protein: CATSPGIKGSYEQYF. The CDR3 nucleotides read TGTGCCACCAGCCCCGGGATTAAAGGTTCCTACGAGCAGTACTTC.

This chain connects TRBV6-5 to TRBJ1-4; 7 bases line up with TRBD1. CDR1 and CDR2 (germline): MNHEY, SVGAGI. This CDR3 is 12 amino acids long. V dropped 8 bases and J dropped 8; count of bases not matched to a gene: 5. The CDR3 is CASEGAREKLFF. In DNA form, the CDR3 reads TGTGCCAGCGAGGGGGCCAGGGAAAAACTGTTTTTT.

The chain uses TRBV18 and TRBJ1-5; D is uncertain. The CDR3 has 16 amino acids. Germline values: CDR1 KGHSH, CDR2 LQKENI. V lost 0 bases and J 2 bases, leaving 11 bases between the germline ends. In DNA, the CDR3 is TGTGCCAGCTCACCACCGGGCGAAGCGGGCAATCAGCCCCAGCATTTT. It yields the protein CASSPPGEAGNQPQHF.

This sequence joins TRBV5-6 and TRBJ1-6, with 7 bases identical to TRBD1. This CDR3 has 18 residues. The V segment lost 1 base and the J segment 2 bases; nucleotides outside the gene matches: 9. Germline CDR1 SGHDT, CDR2 YYEEEE. CDR3 bases: TGTGCCAGCAGCTTGAGGAACAGGGGTCCAACCTATAATTCACCCCTCCACTTT. Translated: CASSLRNRGPTYNSPLHF.

This clone was counted a few times. The chain combines TRBV5-4 with TRBJ1-2; the match to TRBD1 covers 7 bases. There are 13 residues in the CDR3. Germline lookup yields CDR1 SGHNT and CDR2 YYREEE (reference sequence). With 3 bases clipped from V and 5 bases from J, the junction kept 4 bases outside the gene matches. For the CDR3, the DNA is TGTGCCAGCAGCTCGGGACAGCAGTATGGCTACACCTTC. Translated: CASSSGQQYGYTF.

The chain employs TRBV2 and TRBJ1-1; 8 bases map to TRBD1. CDR1 and CDR2 (germline): SNHLY, FYNNEI. J was trimmed by 1 base and V by 8 bases; bases with no gene match: 15. CDR3 size: 17 residues. CDR3 DNA: TGTGCCAGCTACGGACAGGGAGGTCTACTTGGGAACACTGAAGCTTTCTTT. The encoded protein is CASYGQGGLLGNTEAFF. Together with reference TRBV2 and TRBJ1-1, the CDR3 gives the full variable domain: EPEVTQTPSHQVTQMGQEVILRCVPISNHLYFYWYRQILGQKVEFLVSFYNNEISEKSEIFDDQFSVERPDGSNFTLKIRSTKLEDSAMYFCASYGQGGLLGNTEAFFGQGTRLTVV.

The CDR3, as DNA: TGTGCCAGCAGTTCGGGGGGCAGGTCGGGCACCGGGGAGCTGTTTTTT. Translating it yields CASSSGGRSGTGELFF. The V gene is TRBV28, the J gene TRBJ2-2; D perhaps matches TRBD2 (7 bases). Between the trimmed V and J ends, which lost 4 bases and 4 bases, there was a span of 16 bases. Germline lookup yields CDR1 MDHEN and CDR2 SYDVKM. CDR3 length equals 16 residues.

This chain uses TRBV7-6 with TRBJ2-5; 12 bases map to TRBD2. After removal of 3 bases from V and 1 base from J, the junction contained 3 bases not matched to a gene. This CDR3 spans 16 amino acids. Germline V gene data show CDR1 as SGHVS and CDR2 as FNYEAQ. DNA of the CDR3: TGTGCCAGCAGCTTCGCTAGCGGGAGGGCCCAAGAGACCCAGTACTTC. This translates into CASSFASGRAQETQYF.

This chain uses TRBV11-2 with TRBJ1-4, with D unclear. V was trimmed by 4 bases and J by 4 bases, leaving 4 bases between them. Germline CDR1 SGHAT, CDR2 FQNNGV. This CDR3 is built from 12 residues. CDR3 nucleotide sequence: TGTGCCAGCAGCTCGTTTAATGAAAAACTGTTTTTT. Amino acids: CASSSFNEKLFF.

V gene TRBV2 combines with J gene TRBJ1-4, with 9 bases that match TRBD1. V dropped 6 bases and J dropped 3; count of bases not matched to a gene: 2. The CDR3 has 14 residues. In germline, CDR1 is SNHLY, CDR2 FYNNEI. The CDR3 DNA is TGTGCCAGCAGCTGGACAGGGGCTAATGAAAAACTGTTTTTT. As protein: CASSWTGANEKLFF.

This rearrangement joins TRBV5-1 to TRBJ2-3; TRBD2 agrees at 8 bases. The CDR3 runs 16 residues. V lost 1 base and J lost 3; bases outside the gene matches: 7. The germline V gene encodes CDR1 SGHRS and CDR2 YFSETQ. The CDR3 DNA follows: TGCGCCAGCAGCTTGAGTTTGCGGGGGGCGACAGATACGCAGTATTTT. This translates into CASSLSLRGATDTQYF.

This clone showed up just once. The V gene is TRBV7-8, the J gene TRBJ2-2; D remains unclear. From germline, CDR1 is SGHVS and CDR2 FQNEAQ. V lost 3 bases and J lost 7, with 9 bases in between. The CDR3 is 13 residues long. The CDR3 sequence: CASSFLMVGELFF. CDR3 bases: TGTGCCAGCAGCTTCCTAATGGTCGGGGAGCTGTTTTTT.

This clone has just a few counts. The chain employs TRBV11-2 and TRBJ2-1, with TRBD1 matching 9 bases. The CDR3 is made up of 16 amino acids. Unmatched junction bases numbered 9, after V lost 5 bases and J lost 4 bases. Germline V lookup: CDR1 SGHAT, CDR2 FQNNGV. CDR3 region: CASSPVRGQGYNEQFF. The CDR3 DNA is TGTGCCAGCAGCCCAGTCAGGGGACAGGGATACAATGAGCAGTTCTTC.

The chain couples TRBV12-3 or TRBV12-4 to TRBJ1-2; no clear D gene. The CDR3 is made up of 13 amino acids. Trimming pared 1 base from V and 2 bases from J, leaving 5 bases between. The CDR3 spells CASSLGQNYGYTF. The CDR3 nucleotides are TGTGCCAGCAGTTTAGGGCAGAACTATGGCTACACCTTC.

J is TRBJ1-1 and V is TRBV9; 7 nucleotides align to TRBD1. This CDR3 has 17 amino acids. J lost 0 bases, V lost 4 bases, and 12 bases had no gene match. Germline CDR1 is SGDLS and CDR2 is YYNGEE. DNA of the CDR3: TGTGCCAGCAGCTCCCCCACAGGGGCCCTTATGAACACTGAAGCTTTCTTT. This gives the protein CASSSPTGALMNTEAFF.

V and J are TRBV2 and TRBJ2-2, with TRBD2 matching over 11 bases. With V trimmed by 6 bases and J by 1 base, 4 bases remained unmatched. CDR1 is SNHLY and CDR2 is FYNNEI in the germline V gene. This CDR3 region has 16 residues. CDR3 protein: CASRASGRRNTGELFF. The CDR3 DNA follows: TGTGCCAGCAGGGCTAGCGGGAGGCGGAACACCGGGGAGCTGTTTTTT.

This sequence joins TRBV7-9 and TRBJ2-1, with D possibly TRBD2 on 7 matching bases. The CDR3 has 16 residues. Deletions cut 5 bases from V and 6 bases from J, with 20 bases between. The germline CDR1 and CDR2 sequences are SEHNR and FQNEAQ (reference sequence). CDR3 protein: CASSPGGATGLNEQFF. The CDR3 nucleotides read TGTGCCAGCAGCCCTGGGGGGGCGACGGGTCTCAATGAGCAGTTCTTC.